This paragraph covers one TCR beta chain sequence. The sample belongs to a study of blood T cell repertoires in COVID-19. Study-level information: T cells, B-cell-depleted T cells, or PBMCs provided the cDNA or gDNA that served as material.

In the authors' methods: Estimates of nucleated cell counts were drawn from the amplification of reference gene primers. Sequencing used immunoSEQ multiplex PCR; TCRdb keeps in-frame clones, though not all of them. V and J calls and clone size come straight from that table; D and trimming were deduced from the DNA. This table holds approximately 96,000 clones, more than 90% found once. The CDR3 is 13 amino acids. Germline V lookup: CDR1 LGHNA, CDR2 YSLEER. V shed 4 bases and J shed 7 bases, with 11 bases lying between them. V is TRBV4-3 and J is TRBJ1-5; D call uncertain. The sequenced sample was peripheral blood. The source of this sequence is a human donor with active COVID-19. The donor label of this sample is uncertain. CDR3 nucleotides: TGCGCCAGCAGCCCTCGGGTGGCCCAGCCCCAGCATTTT. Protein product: CASSPRVAQPQHF.